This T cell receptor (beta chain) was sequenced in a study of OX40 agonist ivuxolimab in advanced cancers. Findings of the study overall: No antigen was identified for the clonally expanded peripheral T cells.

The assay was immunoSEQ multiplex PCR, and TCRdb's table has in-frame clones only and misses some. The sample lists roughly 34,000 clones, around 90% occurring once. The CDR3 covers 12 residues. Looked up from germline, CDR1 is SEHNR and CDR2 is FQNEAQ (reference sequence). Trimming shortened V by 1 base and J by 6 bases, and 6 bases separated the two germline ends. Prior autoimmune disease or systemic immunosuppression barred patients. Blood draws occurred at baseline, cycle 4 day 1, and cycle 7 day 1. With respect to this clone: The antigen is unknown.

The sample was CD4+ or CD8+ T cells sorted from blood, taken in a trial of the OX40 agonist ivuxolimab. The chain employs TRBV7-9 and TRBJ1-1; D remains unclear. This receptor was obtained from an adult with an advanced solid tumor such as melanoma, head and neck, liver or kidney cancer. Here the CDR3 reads CASSLGVAEAFF. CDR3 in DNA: TGTGCCAGCAGCTTAGGTGTGGCTGAAGCTTTCTTT.